This section outlines one T cell receptor (beta chain) sequence together with its context. The antigen is unknown. These data belong to a study of PD-L1 blockade in urothelial cancer. For the study at large: The analyses of blood took place 3 weeks (second dose) and 6 weeks after treatment start. Each blood sample yielded a median of about 150,000 T cells.

The V and J ends lost 3 bases and 0 bases respectively, with 11 bases between them. The V gene's germline CDR1 is MDHEN and CDR2 SYDVKM. The CDR3 length is 15 residues. The study, taken as a whole, reports: In blood at 3 weeks, tumor-associated clones expanded more among patients with durable benefit.

In each PCR, synthetic TCR analog templates were spiked in. The assay was immunoSEQ multiplex PCR, and TCRdb's table has in-frame clones only and misses some. Among about 41,000 clones listed, 82% were seen once. This chain joins TRBV28 and TRBJ1-2; a weak D match, TRBD1 (5 bases). The sequence was collected from a man aged 55 to 70 with urothelial cancer. This material consisted of PBMCs, taken around atezolizumab (anti-PD-L1) treatment. The CDR3 region is CASSFGAEANYGYTF. CDR3 nucleotides: TGTGCCAGCAGTTTTGGGGCGGAAGCTAACTATGGCTACACCTTC.